This T cell receptor (beta chain) was retrieved from a study of CD4 T cells in relation to SARS-CoV-2 and coronaviruses. Findings and caveats of the study: Each donor contributed either pre-pandemic or post-infection samples, not both.

Before the COVID-19 pandemic, during about 2010-2018, CD4+ T cells were taken from unexposed donors. Assay: immunoSEQ multiplex PCR; the TCRdb copy retains only in-frame clones and omits some. The table has roughly 63,000 clones, approximately 94% seen once; the top ten hold over 0.11%. Concerning this clone: Its matching antigen is unknown.

What was sequenced was naive CD4+ T cells from PBMCs. Subset indicated: naive CD4+ T cells isolated by negative enrichment. The clonotype comes from a human donor in good health.

The CDR3 here is CASSPRKNPNYGYTF. The CDR3, as DNA: TGTGCCAGCAGCCCAAGGAAGAACCCTAACTATGGCTACACCTTC. The chain combines TRBV7-2 with TRBJ1-2; no firm D call. Germline loops: CDR1 SGHTA, CDR2 FQGNSA. CDR3 length equals 15 residues. Trimming left V 5 bases short and J 0 bases short, with 13 bases between.